This TCR beta chain was profiled in a study of T-cell memory formation after mild COVID-19. Study details: Largely, the TCR clusters proved donor specific.

TCRdb re-derived calls from the 5' RACE reads in MiXCR, one entry per CDR3 protein. The sample shows about 190,000 distinct CDR3 sequences, around 19% of them seen only once. The V gene's germline CDR1 is SGDLS and CDR2 YYNGEE. The CDR3 spans 14 residues. V gave up 2 bases and J gave up 2 bases, with 11 bases separating them. This chain links TRBV9 with TRBJ2-7; either TRBD1 or TRBD2 may supply D (6 bases each). This TCR derives from an adult woman who had mild COVID-19 (a few samples of this study predate the infection). Cell type and time point are not known. The sequencing input was PBMCs or a T cell subset sorted from them (not recorded which). The CDR3 DNA reads as TGTGCCAGCAGCGTGGAGGGGGAACCCTACGAGCAGTACTTC. This translates into CASSVEGEPYEQYF.